The sequence of this TCR beta chain was determined in a study of CD8+CD57+ T cells in acquired aplastic anemia. Study summary: 3 to 3.5 ug was the average amount of DNA from sorted CD4+ and CD8+ cells.

Findings and caveats of the study: A significant difference in CD8+ Simpson's diversity between patients and controls was not found.

V lost 1 base, J lost 9 bases, and 7 bases lay in between. CDR3 length: 13 residues. Germline CDR1 reads LNHNV; CDR2 reads YYDKDF (reference sequence). On this clonotype: Its antigen is unknown.

Genomic DNA, serving as template, underwent TCR beta VDJ and CDR3 profiling. One entry per CDR3 protein results from TCRdb running MiXCR on the reads. The profile covers about 110,000 distinct CDR3 sequences, with around 50% appearing a single time and approximately 32% taken by the ten largest. This clonotype was obtained from a human donor in good health, serving as a control. Sequenced: sorted CD4+, CD8+, or CD8+CD57+ T cells (not recorded which) from PBMCs. This chain uses TRBV15 with TRBJ1-6; no definite D call. In nucleotides, the CDR3 is TGTGCCACCAGCAGAGCAGTGGTTTCACCCCTCCACTTT. This encodes CATSRAVVSPLHF.